The following is a TCR beta chain sequence with its context. The target antigen is unknown. This record comes from a study of graft-versus-host responses after intestinal transplantation. In the study overall: Transplants were multivisceral, liver-intestinal, or isolated intestinal. The recipients all started with anti-thymocyte globulin induction and then took tacrolimus and steroids for 2 to 4 years.

The V gene's germline CDR1 is SGDLS and CDR2 YYNGEE. The CDR3 spans 13 residues. V lost 5 bases and J lost 4; bases outside the gene matches: 5. TCRdb's copy holds only in-frame clones and misses some; the assay was immunoSEQ multiplex PCR. This table holds 99,000 or so clones, under 95% found once. Whole-study results and caveats: An association linked early post-transplant HvG declines with peak circulating GvH clone levels. The recipient marrow held GvH clones, and some of them showed up first in ileum or blood.

The genes are TRBV9 and TRBJ1-2; 7 bases map to TRBD1. This sequence was found in a human donor who was the organ donor for an intestinal transplant. The sample here was unstimulated CD8+ T cells sorted from spleen or lymph node cells, taken before transplant. CDR3 sequence (DNA): TGTGCCAGCAGGGGGACAGCTCTCTATGGCTACACCTTC. Encoded protein: CASRGTALYGYTF.